Shown below are 25 T cell receptor beta chains from a single sample sequenced in a study of shared clonotypes between healthy human individuals. Profiling relied on immunoSEQ multiplex PCR, and the TCRdb table lists in-frame clones only, not all of them. The sample holds 2.3 million or so clones, over 90% seen once. The sample taken for sequencing was naive CD4+ T cells from PBMCs. The subset is: CD45RA+ positively selected. The receptors derive from a man aged 18 to 29 in good health. Some clones in this sample may be carry-over from other donors' samples.

The CDR3 sequence: CASLFGGGYTF. The DNA for the CDR3 is TGTGCCAGCCTATTCGGGGGCGGCTACACCTTC. V is TRBV28 and J is TRBJ1-2; tentative D call: TRBD1 (6 bases). Trimming took off 8 bases at V and 8 bases at J, with 12 bases between the two ends. Germline CDR1 MDHEN, CDR2 SYDVKM. This CDR3 region has 11 residues.

The rearrangement uses TRBV28 and TRBJ2-5; 7 bases map to TRBD1. This CDR3 contains 16 residues. Germline-derived CDR1 and CDR2 are MDHEN and SYDVKM. Trimming took 5 bases from V and 5 from J; bases not matched to a gene: 14. CDR3 DNA: TGTGCCAGCAGTCTTACAGGGGCCCTCGGAAAGGAGACCCAGTACTTC. Protein: CASSLTGALGKETQYF.

The V gene is TRBV11-2, the J gene TRBJ2-3; possible D gene TRBD2, 5 bases. This CDR3 comprises 16 residues. V lost 5 bases, J lost 0 bases, and 15 bases lay in between. Looked up from germline, CDR1 is SGHAT and CDR2 is FQNNGV. The CDR3 coding sequence is TGTGCCAGCAGCCTTGTCAGGCTAGCCAGCACAGATACGCAGTATTTT. Translation: CASSLVRLASTDTQYF.

V usage is TRBV29-1 and J usage is TRBJ1-1; TRBD1 is a possible D gene (5 bases). Trimming took off 7 bases at V and 1 base at J, with 13 bases between the two ends. The CDR3 sequence is 13 residues long. Germline CDR1 and CDR2: SQVTM and ANQGSEA. CDR3 nucleotide sequence: TGCAGCGCCGAACACGGGGGGAACACTGAAGCTTTCTTT. Translated: CSAEHGGNTEAFF.

The chain joins TRBV5-4 to TRBJ2-2; 7 positions agree with TRBD1. Germline values: CDR1 SGHNT, CDR2 YYREEE (reference sequence). J gave up 3 bases and V 4 bases, and 6 bases lay outside the gene matches. This CDR3 has 15 residues. CDR3 in amino acids: CASSHDRVYTGELFF. The DNA of the CDR3 is TGTGCCAGCAGCCATGACAGGGTTTACACCGGGGAGCTGTTTTTT.

The chain employs TRBV7-8 and TRBJ2-1; 11 bases fit TRBD2. The CDR3 is 16 residues long. V shed 5 bases and J 4 bases; nucleotides not matched to a gene: 7. Germline V lookup: CDR1 SGHVS, CDR2 FQNEAQ. This CDR3 reads CASSPLRLAGYNEQFF. Written as DNA, the CDR3 is TGTGCCAGCAGCCCACTTAGACTAGCGGGGTACAATGAGCAGTTCTTC.

Here the CDR3 reads CASRAPGQGNQPQHF. As DNA, the CDR3 is TGTGCCAGCAGAGCTCCGGGACAGGGGAATCAGCCCCAGCATTTT. The chain carries TRBV28 and TRBJ1-5; 10 bases agree with TRBD1. This CDR3 is built from 15 residues. CDR1 MDHEN and CDR2 SYDVKM come from the germline V gene. V shed 6 bases, J shed 4 bases, and the junction held 6 bases outside the gene matches.

This rearrangement joins TRBV18 to TRBJ1-5, with TRBD1 identical over 10 bases. Trimming at V came to 2 bases and at J to 5 bases, leaving 3 bases not matched to a gene. The CDR3 covers 15 residues. CDR1 is KGHSH and CDR2 is LQKENI in the germline V gene. The CDR3 spells CASSPLGTGDQPQHF. The CDR3 DNA sequence: TGTGCCAGCTCACCATTGGGGACAGGGGATCAGCCCCAGCATTTT.

J is TRBJ2-5 and V is TRBV11-2; D remains unclear. Germline V gene lookup returns CDR1 SGHAT and CDR2 FQNNGV. This CDR3 comprises 11 residues. With 9 bases removed from V and 5 bases from J, the gap between germline ends came to 10 bases. CDR3 bases: TGTGCCAGTACCAATGGTGAGACCCAGTACTTC. This codes for CASTNGETQYF.

This chain connects TRBV27 to TRBJ2-3; no reliable D call. CDR3 size: 15 residues. The V end lost 3 bases, the J end lost 4 bases, and 14 bases lay between the germline ends. Germline-derived CDR1 and CDR2 are MNHEY and SMNVEV (reference sequence). CDR3 in amino acids: CASSFRWWPPDTQYF. Written as DNA, the CDR3 is TGTGCCAGCAGTTTTCGGTGGTGGCCCCCAGATACGCAGTATTTT.

The chain combines TRBV5-1 with TRBJ2-6; 8 bases are shared with TRBD1. In germline, CDR1 is SGHRS, CDR2 YFSETQ. This CDR3 comprises 18 residues. The J segment lost 4 bases and the V segment lost 5 bases, leaving 14 bases of the junction unmatched. The CDR3 here is CASRPPNPGGIGANVLTF. For the CDR3, the DNA is TGCGCCAGCAGACCCCCCAACCCAGGGGGCATCGGGGCCAACGTCCTGACTTTC.

V gene TRBV4-2 combines with J gene TRBJ2-3; D may be TRBD2 (5 bases). Looked up from germline, CDR1 is LGHNA and CDR2 is YNFKEQ. The length of the CDR3 is 17 residues. The V and J ends lost 1 base and 0 bases respectively, with 14 bases between them. The DNA of the CDR3 is TGTGCCAGCAGCCAAGTTTTTGGACTGACTAGCACAGATACGCAGTATTTT. Translated, it gives CASSQVFGLTSTDTQYF.

The chain joins TRBV29-1 to TRBJ2-7; D is unclear. Germline CDR1 reads SQVTM; CDR2 reads ANQGSEA. Deletions cut 4 bases from V and 7 bases from J, with 11 bases between. The CDR3 runs 11 residues. CDR3 DNA sequence: TGCAGCGTTGTACTGGCCGGGGAGCAGTACTTC. It translates to CSVVLAGEQYF.

A word on this clone: Other DNA sequences in this specimen translate into the identical CDR3. The rearrangement links TRBV7-9 to TRBJ2-5, with TRBD2 as a possible D gene (6 bases). The V end was cut by 3 bases, the J end by 4 bases, with 12 bases between. The CDR3 has 14 residues. Germline loops: CDR1 SEHNR, CDR2 FQNEAQ (reference sequence). CDR3 bases: TGTGCCAGCAGCTTGAGGCAGGGAGGAGAGACCCAGTACTTC. This translates into CASSLRQGGETQYF.

V and J are TRBV2 and TRBJ2-7; D gene uncertain. Trimming took 4 bases from V and 6 from J, leaving 10 bases between them. The CDR3 totals 12 residues. From germline, CDR1 is SNHLY and CDR2 FYNNEI. In DNA form, the CDR3 reads TGTGCCAGCAGTGTTGTTAGGGCCGAGCAGTACTTC. Protein sequence: CASSVVRAEQYF.

The chain recombines TRBV6-6 with TRBJ2-2; 7 bases are shared with TRBD1. V lost 6 bases and J lost 5; bases outside the gene matches: 12. This CDR3 is built from 16 residues. Germline V CDR1 and CDR2: MNHNY, SVGAGI (reference sequence). Here the CDR3 reads CASRPGTAFGTGELFF. CDR3 sequence (DNA): TGTGCCAGCAGGCCCGGGACAGCTTTCGGGACCGGGGAGCTGTTTTTT.

Comment on this clone: A junction end diverges from the germline sequence, so it may reflect a read error. The chain recombines TRBV5-6 with TRBJ1-2; D gene uncertain. The CDR3 covers 11 residues. From germline, CDR1 is SGHDT and CDR2 YYEEEE. The CDR3 DNA is TGTGCCAGCAGCTTGGATCGAGCCGAAATCTTC. This translates into CASSLDRAEIF.

This rearrangement joins TRBV2 to TRBJ1-2; D might be TRBD1 (5 bases). V lost 7 bases, J lost 4 bases, and 16 bases lay in between. This CDR3 spans 14 amino acids. Germline lookup yields CDR1 SNHLY and CDR2 FYNNEI. Written as DNA, the CDR3 is TGTGCCAGCACCCGACAGAGGGAATCCTATGGCTACACCTTC. This codes for CASTRQRESYGYTF. Supplemented by reference TRBV2 and TRBJ1-2, the full variable domain reads EPEVTQTPSHQVTQMGQEVILRCVPISNHLYFYWYRQILGQKVEFLVSFYNNEISEKSEIFDDQFSVERPDGSNFTLKIRSTKLEDSAMYFCASTRQRESYGYTFGSGTRLTVV.

This chain joins TRBV29-1 and TRBJ2-1, with D perhaps assigned TRBD1 or TRBD2 (5 bases each). This CDR3 contains 14 residues. The V end was cut by 7 bases, the J end by 3 bases, with 16 bases between. CDR1 and CDR2 from the germline V gene are SQVTM and ANQGSEA. CDR3 DNA: TGCAGCGGGGACCCTAAGGGCTACTACAATGAGCAGTTCTTC. The encoded protein is CSGDPKGYYNEQFF.

This clone has a single count. This CDR3 reads CASSPRTGGEEKLFF. In DNA, the CDR3 is TGTGCCAGCAGTCCCCGGACAGGGGGTGAAGAAAAACTGTTTTTT. The V and J genes are TRBV28 and TRBJ1-4, with 10 bases aligning to TRBD1. The CDR3 extends over 15 amino acids. Germline values: CDR1 MDHEN, CDR2 SYDVKM. The ends lost 5 bases at V and 8 bases at J; junction bases unmatched: 8.

This chain uses TRBV6-4 with TRBJ2-1, with 12 bases fitting TRBD2. The CDR3 contains 16 residues. CDR1 is MRHNA, CDR2 SNTAGT, per germline. Trimming took 10 bases from V and 1 from J; bases not matched to a gene: 8. CDR3 region: CANLAGGKGSYNEQFF. The CDR3 DNA reads TGTGCCAACCTAGCGGGAGGGAAGGGGTCCTACAATGAGCAGTTCTTC.

Worth noting for this clone: The same CDR3 can be traced to other DNA sequences in this sample. V usage is TRBV18 and J usage is TRBJ2-7, with unresolved D. Germline V gene data show CDR1 as KGHSH and CDR2 as LQKENI. This CDR3 contains 14 residues. The V end lost 0 bases, the J end lost 3 bases, and 9 bases lay between the germline ends. The CDR3 DNA is TGTGCCAGCTCACCACCATCCCTCAGCTACGAGCAGTACTTC. This gives the protein CASSPPSLSYEQYF.

This clone was observed a single time. CDR3 sequence (DNA): TGTGCCAGCAGCTTATCGTCAGCCGGCACAGATACGCAGTATTTT. This gives the protein CASSLSSAGTDTQYF. The chain employs TRBV7-3 and TRBJ2-3; D is ambiguous. The CDR3 extends over 15 amino acids. V lost 2 bases and J 1 base, leaving 10 bases between the germline ends. CDR1 is SGHTA and CDR2 is FQGTGA in the germline V gene.

This chain joins TRBV7-2 and TRBJ1-6; D is uncertain. CDR1 and CDR2 from the germline V gene are SGHTA and FQGNSA. V was trimmed by 2 bases and J by 9 bases, leaving 5 bases between them. This CDR3 region has 12 residues. For the CDR3, the DNA is TGTGCCAGCAGCTTATACGGTTCACCCCTCCACTTT. This sequence encodes CASSLYGSPLHF.

The genes are TRBV7-2 and TRBJ1-1; no clear D. V lost 1 base and J lost 1, with 7 bases in between. The CDR3 consists of 14 residues. Germline values: CDR1 SGHTA, CDR2 FQGNSA. The CDR3 DNA follows: TGTGCCAGCAGCTTAGGGTTATCGAACACTGAAGCTTTCTTT. Its translation: CASSLGLSNTEAFF.